This is a list of T cell receptor beta chains from one sample in a study of CD4 T cells in relation to SARS-CoV-2 and coronaviruses. Assay used: immunoSEQ multiplex PCR; TCRdb lists only in-frame clones, some missing. The repertoire has 65,000 or so clones, 87% of them found once; the top ten carry 1.5% to 2%. The sequencing sample was made of memory CD4+ T cells from PBMCs. The receptors shown here come from a human donor in good health. CDR3s include the opening cysteine and the closing phenylalanine or tryptophan. D genes are given only for firm matches. Size values are once, few and many counts, or a class for expanded clones, and some rows have none.

CDR3 protein: CASSLDVGPQHF
CDR3 DNA: TGTGCCAGCAGCTTAGACGTGGGGCCCCAGCATTTT
D gene: NA
V gene: TRBV7-9
J gene: TRBJ1-5
clone size: NA

CDR3 protein: CASASTDTQYF
CDR3 DNA: TGTGCCAGCGCTAGCACAGATACGCAGTATTTT
D gene: NA
V gene: TRBV6-6
J gene: TRBJ2-3
clone size: NA

CDR3 protein: CASSVSSDRGRDTEAFF
CDR3 DNA: TGTGCCAGCAGCGTCTCTTCGGACAGGGGGAGAGACACTGAAGCTTTCTTT
D gene: TRBD1
V gene: TRBV9
J gene: TRBJ1-1
clone size: NA

CDR3 protein: CATRDSKNIQYF
CDR3 DNA: TGTGCCACCAGGGACAGCAAAAACATTCAGTACTTC
D gene: NA
V gene: TRBV24-1
J gene: TRBJ2-4
clone size: once

CDR3 protein: CASSLSGGYGYTF
CDR3 DNA: TGTGCCAGCAGCTTGTCAGGGGGATATGGCTACACCTTC
D gene: TRBD1
V gene: TRBV5-8
J gene: TRBJ1-2
clone size: NA

CDR3 protein: CASSLRGQGAMNELPYEQYF
CDR3 DNA: TGTGCCAGCAGCTTAAGGGGACAGGGGGCCATGAATGAATTACCGTACGAGCAGTACTTC
D gene: TRBD1
V gene: TRBV7-3
J gene: TRBJ2-7
clone size: NA

CDR3 protein: CASSPGIPRSGNTIYF
CDR3 DNA: TGTGCCAGCAGCCCAGGGATTCCCCGCTCTGGAAACACCATATATTTT
D gene: NA
V gene: TRBV5-4
J gene: TRBJ1-3
clone size: NA

CDR3 protein: CASSYREGEQFF
CDR3 DNA: TGTGCCAGCAGTTACAGGGAAGGAGAGCAGTTCTTC
D gene: NA
V gene: TRBV2
J gene: TRBJ2-1
clone size: NA

CDR3 protein: CASSRLASETQYF
CDR3 DNA: TGCGCCAGCAGCAGACTAGCGTCAGAGACCCAGTACTTC
D gene: TRBD2
V gene: TRBV5-1
J gene: TRBJ2-5
clone size: NA

CDR3 protein: CASRGDSNQPQHF
CDR3 DNA: TGTGCCAGCAGGGGAGATAGCAATCAGCCCCAGCATTTT
D gene: NA
V gene: TRBV25-1
J gene: TRBJ1-5
clone size: NA

CDR3 protein: CAWSPGLQQEQYF
CDR3 DNA: TGTGCCTGGAGTCCGGGACTTCAGCAGGAGCAGTACTTC
D gene: NA
V gene: TRBV30
J gene: TRBJ2-7
clone size: few

CDR3 protein: CASSQSLLSYEQYF
CDR3 DNA: TGTGCCAGCAGCCAGTCACTCCTCTCCTACGAGCAGTACTTC
D gene: NA
V gene: TRBV16
J gene: TRBJ2-7
clone size: NA

CDR3 protein: CASSLRGRGDGYTF
CDR3 DNA: TGTGCCAGCAGCTTAAGGGGCAGGGGTGATGGCTACACCTTC
D gene: NA
V gene: TRBV7-2
J gene: TRBJ1-2
clone size: NA

CDR3 protein: CASSVSGGNYGYTF
CDR3 DNA: TGTGCCAGTAGTGTTTCTGGGGGAAACTATGGCTACACCTTC
D gene: NA
V gene: TRBV19
J gene: TRBJ1-2
clone size: NA

CDR3 protein: CASSLDAQSYEQYF
CDR3 DNA: TGTGCCAGCAGCTTGGACGCCCAGTCCTACGAGCAGTACTTC
D gene: NA
V gene: TRBV5-4
J gene: TRBJ2-7
clone size: few

CDR3 protein: CASSLVSGVFNSPLHF
CDR3 DNA: TGTGCCAGCAGCTTAGTATCCGGGGTTTTTAATTCACCCCTCCACTTT
D gene: NA
V gene: TRBV7-8
J gene: TRBJ1-6
clone size: once

CDR3 protein: CASSLAGNIYGYTF
CDR3 DNA: TGTGCCAGCAGTTTAGCGGGAAACATCTATGGCTACACCTTC
D gene: NA
V gene: TRBV28
J gene: TRBJ1-2
clone size: NA

CDR3 protein: CASSLGGISTDTQYF
CDR3 DNA: TGTGCCAGCAGCTTAGGTGGGATAAGCACAGATACGCAGTATTTT
D gene: NA
V gene: TRBV7-9
J gene: TRBJ2-3
clone size: NA

CDR3 protein: CASKARGNQPQHF
CDR3 DNA: TGTGCCAGCAAAGCCAGGGGCAATCAGCCCCAGCATTTT
D gene: NA
V gene: TRBV2
J gene: TRBJ1-5
clone size: NA

CDR3 protein: CASSRSWSMNTEAFF
CDR3 DNA: TGTGCCAGCAGTCGATCTTGGTCGATGAACACTGAAGCTTTCTTT
D gene: NA
V gene: TRBV2
J gene: TRBJ1-1
clone size: few

CDR3 protein: CASSLIAAGELFF
CDR3 DNA: TGCGCCAGCAGCTTGATCGCGGCCGGGGAGCTGTTTTTT
D gene: NA
V gene: TRBV5-1
J gene: TRBJ2-2
clone size: NA

CDR3 protein: CASRNTGAAAQYF
CDR3 DNA: TGTGCCAGCAGGAACACAGGGGCCGCGGCCCAGTACTTC
D gene: TRBD1
V gene: TRBV28
J gene: TRBJ2-5
clone size: NA

CDR3 protein: CASSSGTGYSGANVLTF
CDR3 DNA: TGTGCCAGCTCCTCCGGGACAGGCTACTCTGGGGCCAACGTCCTGACTTTC
D gene: TRBD1
V gene: TRBV28
J gene: TRBJ2-6
clone size: NA

CDR3 protein: CASSEGAAFNIGNTIYF
CDR3 DNA: TGTGCCAGTTCTGAAGGGGCTGCTTTTAACATTGGAAACACCATATATTTT
D gene: NA
V gene: TRBV19
J gene: TRBJ1-3
clone size: NA

CDR3 protein: CASSLTQLAYNEQFF
CDR3 DNA: TGCGCCAGCAGCCTTACACAGCTCGCGTACAATGAGCAGTTCTTC
D gene: NA
V gene: TRBV5-1
J gene: TRBJ2-1
clone size: NA

CDR3 protein: CASSFKRGVHEQYF
CDR3 DNA: TGTGCCAGCAGCTTCAAGCGGGGGGTCCACGAGCAGTACTTC
D gene: TRBD2
V gene: TRBV5-4
J gene: TRBJ2-7
clone size: NA

CDR3 protein: CASSPKVTDTQYF
CDR3 DNA: TGTGCCAGCAGCCCCAAAGTTACAGATACGCAGTATTTT
D gene: NA
V gene: TRBV25-1
J gene: TRBJ2-3
clone size: NA

CDR3 protein: CASSLPTYRGIGEQYF
CDR3 DNA: TGTGCCAGCAGTTTACCAACCTATAGGGGGATTGGGGAGCAGTACTTC
D gene: NA
V gene: TRBV28
J gene: TRBJ2-7
clone size: NA

CDR3 protein: CATSDLGAPVGETQYF
CDR3 DNA: TGTGCCACCAGTGATTTAGGGGCTCCGGTCGGAGAGACCCAGTACTTC
D gene: NA
V gene: TRBV24-1
J gene: TRBJ2-5
clone size: NA

CDR3 protein: CASSQSLRNTEAFF
CDR3 DNA: TGTGCCAGCTCACAGTCATTAAGGAACACTGAAGCTTTCTTT
D gene: NA
V gene: TRBV18
J gene: TRBJ1-1
clone size: NA